The text below deals with one TCR beta chain. Its antigen is as yet unknown. This sample is drawn from a study of graft-versus-host responses after intestinal transplantation. Background on the study: Recipients across the board were started on anti-thymocyte globulin induction, then kept on tacrolimus and steroids for approximately three years.

V was clipped by 2 bases and J by 8 bases, with 4 bases between them. The CDR3 is 11 amino acids. Per germline, CDR1 KGHSH and CDR2 LQKENI. Method: immunoSEQ multiplex PCR; TCRdb's copy keeps in-frame clones and lacks some. Of some 110,000 clones listed, over 85% are singletons. The chain links TRBV18 to TRBJ1-3; D call uncertain. The material sequenced was unstimulated CD4+ T cells sorted from spleen or lymph node cells, taken before transplant. The clonotype comes from a human donor who was the organ donor for an intestinal transplant. CDR3 in DNA: TGTGCCAGCTCACCATCGGACACCATATATTTT. It specifies CASSPSDTIYF.